This T cell receptor (beta chain) was retrieved from a study of shared clonotypes between healthy human individuals. Findings and caveats of the study: Between a handful of donors, naive CD4 clonotypes were shared at a level of around 4.9%. Generation probabilities were higher for clonotypes shared across all four sorted-subset donors than for unshared ones. Represented genetic and exposure-history diversity was restricted by having few donors.

Sequencing was at deep level. Sequencing was performed with immunoSEQ multiplex PCR; in TCRdb, only in-frame clones are kept and a portion is missing. Of 550,000 to 800,000 clones in the sample, over 65% were seen once. Germline lookup yields CDR1 SGDLS and CDR2 YYNGEE. There are 16 residues in the CDR3. Trimming cost V 0 bases and J 4 bases; bases outside gene matches: 5. In this sample, this clone turned up once. What it recognizes is unknown. J is TRBJ1-4 and V is TRBV9, with TRBD1 identical over 8 bases. Material for sequencing was memory CD4+ T cells sorted from blood. Described subset: CD45RA-negative fraction. This receptor was taken from a young woman in good health. CDR3 DNA sequence: TGTGCCAGCAGCGTAGGCTCTACAGGGGGTAATGAAAAACTGTTTTTT. Translating gives CASSVGSTGGNEKLFF.